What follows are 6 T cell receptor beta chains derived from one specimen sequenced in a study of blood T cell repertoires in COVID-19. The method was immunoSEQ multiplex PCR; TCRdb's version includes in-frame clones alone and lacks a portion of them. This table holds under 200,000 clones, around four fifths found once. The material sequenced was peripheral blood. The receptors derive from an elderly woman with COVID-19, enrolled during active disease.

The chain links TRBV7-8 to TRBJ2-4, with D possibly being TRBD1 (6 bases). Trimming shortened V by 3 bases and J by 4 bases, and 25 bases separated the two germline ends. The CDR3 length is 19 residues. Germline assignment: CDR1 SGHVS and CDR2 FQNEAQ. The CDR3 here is CASSFWVNYREINKNIQYF. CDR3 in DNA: TGTGCCAGCAGCTTTTGGGTTAACTACAGGGAAATCAATAAAAACATTCAGTACTTC.

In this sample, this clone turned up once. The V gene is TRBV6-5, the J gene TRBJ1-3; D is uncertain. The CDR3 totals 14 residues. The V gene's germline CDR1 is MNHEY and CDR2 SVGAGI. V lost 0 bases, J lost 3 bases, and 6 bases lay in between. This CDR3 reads CASSYSKLGNTIYF. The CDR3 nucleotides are TGTGCCAGCAGTTACTCGAAACTTGGAAACACCATATATTTT.

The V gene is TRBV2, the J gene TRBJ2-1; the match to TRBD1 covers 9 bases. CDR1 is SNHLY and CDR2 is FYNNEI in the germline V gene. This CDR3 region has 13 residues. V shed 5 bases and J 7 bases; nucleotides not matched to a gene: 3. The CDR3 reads CASSRDRENEQFF. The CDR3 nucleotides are TGTGCCAGCAGTCGGGACAGGGAAAATGAGCAGTTCTTC.

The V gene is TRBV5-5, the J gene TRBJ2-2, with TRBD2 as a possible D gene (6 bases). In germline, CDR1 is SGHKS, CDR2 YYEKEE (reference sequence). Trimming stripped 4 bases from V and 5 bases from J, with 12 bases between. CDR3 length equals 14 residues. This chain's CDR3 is CASSTGLTTGELFF. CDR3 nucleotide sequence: TGTGCCAGCAGCACGGGACTGACTACCGGGGAGCTGTTTTTT.

CDR3 sequence reads: CASSQDLTFNTQYF. The CDR3 nucleotides are TGCGCCAGCAGCCAAGATTTAACATTTAATACGCAGTATTTT. The V gene is TRBV4-1, the J gene TRBJ2-3, with D uncertain. Germline assignment: CDR1 MGHRA and CDR2 YSYEKL. The V gene lost 0 bases and the J gene lost 7 bases, with 11 bases spanning the gap. The CDR3 is made up of 14 amino acids.

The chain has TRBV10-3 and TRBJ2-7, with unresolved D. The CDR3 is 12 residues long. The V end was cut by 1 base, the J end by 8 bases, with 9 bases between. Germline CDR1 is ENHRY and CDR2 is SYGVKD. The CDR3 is CAISEFSYQQYF. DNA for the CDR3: TGTGCCATCAGTGAGTTTTCTTATCAGCAGTACTTC.